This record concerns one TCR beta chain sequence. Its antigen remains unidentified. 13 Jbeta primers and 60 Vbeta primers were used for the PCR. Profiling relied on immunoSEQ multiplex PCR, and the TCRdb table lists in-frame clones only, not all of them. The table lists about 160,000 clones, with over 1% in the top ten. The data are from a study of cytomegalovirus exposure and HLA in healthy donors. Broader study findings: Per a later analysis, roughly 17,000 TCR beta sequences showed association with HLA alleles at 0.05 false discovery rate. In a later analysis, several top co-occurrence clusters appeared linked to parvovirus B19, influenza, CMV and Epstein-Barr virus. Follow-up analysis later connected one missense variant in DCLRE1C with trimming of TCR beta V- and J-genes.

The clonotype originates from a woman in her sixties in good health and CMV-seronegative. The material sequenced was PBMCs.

CDR3 sequence (DNA): TGTGCCAGCTCGGACAGGGCTTTTTATGGCTACACCTTC. Amino acids: CASSDRAFYGYTF. J is TRBJ1-2 and V is TRBV5-6; TRBD1 aligns across 8 bases. Germline-derived CDR1 and CDR2 are SGHDT and YYEEEE. Trimming took 7 bases from V and 5 from J; bases not matched to a gene: 7. The CDR3 runs to 13 residues.